The present T cell receptor (beta chain) was sequenced within a study of T cells after yellow fever vaccination. This clonotype showed up just a few times. The germline V and J ends were trimmed by 0 bases and 8 bases, with 4 bases remaining between them. The CDR3 consists of 11 residues. Germline CDR1 is MNHNY and CDR2 is SVGAGI (reference sequence). TCRdb itself ran the 5' RACE reads through MiXCR, one entry per CDR3 protein. The table shows about 340,000 distinct CDR3 sequences, with roughly 4% occurring only once. The clonotype was recovered from a man between 18 and 35 years old who received the YFV17D yellow fever vaccine. This chain links TRBV6-6 with TRBJ1-1; D unclear. The material sequenced was PBMCs, taken 5 days after the yellow fever booster vaccination. CDR3 in amino acids: CASSYSPEAFF. The CDR3 DNA sequence: TGTGCCAGCAGTTACTCGCCCGAAGCTTTCTTT.